This T cell receptor beta chain derives from a study of cytomegalovirus exposure and HLA in healthy donors. The overall study: The 90 to 150 validation repertoires used a platform that matched the one used for the approximately 670 first-cohort repertoires, as a later analysis reported. Overall study findings and caveats: TCR clusters originating in the first cohort tended to co-occur in the roughly 120 validation repertoires, according to a later analysis.

Germline CDR1 is MNHNS and CDR2 is SASEGT. This CDR3 is 15 amino acids long. The J segment lost 4 bases and the V segment lost 3 bases, leaving 5 bases of the junction unmatched. Only in-frame clones appear in the TCRdb table, and some are missing; sequencing was by immunoSEQ multiplex PCR. The sample lists roughly 280,000 clones, 80% to 90% occurring once. Details on this clone: Its antigen is unidentified.

The specimen was PBMCs. This clonotype was sampled from a woman aged 18 to 35 in good health and CMV-seronegative. The V and J genes are TRBV6-1 and TRBJ2-5; 10 positions match TRBD1. DNA of the CDR3: TGTGCCAGCAGTGAGAGGGACAGGGGACGAGAGACCCAGTACTTC. It yields the protein CASSERDRGRETQYF.